The source of this TCR beta chain is a study of blood T cell repertoires in COVID-19. Across the whole study: Sample material is recorded as cDNA or gDNA derived from T cells, B-cell-depleted T cells, or PBMCs.

Original analysis: Counts of nucleated cells, estimated from reference gene primer amplification, were obtained. Data came from immunoSEQ multiplex PCR; TCRdb stores just in-frame clones and leaves some out. V and J calls and clone size are copied from that table; D and trimming were computed from the DNA. The sample holds hundreds of thousands of clones, 82% seen once. The sample consisted of PBMCs or T cells enriched from blood (not recorded which). The origin of this receptor is a woman aged 55-75 years who had recovered from COVID-19.

In DNA form, the CDR3 reads TGTGCCAGCGCGTTGGGGGGGCTTAGGGCGGAGACCCAGTACTTC. This gives the protein CASALGGLRAETQYF. The chain uses TRBV7-7 and TRBJ2-5; D is possibly TRBD2 (7 bases). This CDR3 has 15 residues. Germline V gene data show CDR1 as SSHAT and CDR2 as FNYEAQ (reference sequence). The V gene lost 8 bases and the J gene lost 5 bases, with 21 bases spanning the gap.